These 16 T cell receptor beta chains came from one sample sequenced in a study of cytomegalovirus exposure and HLA in healthy donors. The PCR had 60 Vbeta and 13 Jbeta primers. Libraries were prepared by immunoSEQ multiplex PCR; TCRdb keeps only in-frame clonotypes and omits some of them. This repertoire shows about 230,000 clones, roughly 78% found once; its top ten account for 0.45% to 0.5%. What was sequenced was PBMCs. These receptors originate from a boy between 10 and 17 years old in good health and CMV-seronegative.

This chain connects TRBV18 to TRBJ2-1; tentative D call: TRBD2 (5 bases). CDR1 and CDR2 (germline): KGHSH, LQKENI. The CDR3 length is 16 residues. V lost 1 base to trimming and J lost 3 bases, with 13 bases between them. The CDR3 loop reads CASSPLARELYNEQFF. DNA for the CDR3: TGTGCCAGCTCACCACTAGCGCGAGAACTCTACAATGAGCAGTTCTTC.

The genes are TRBV7-8 and TRBJ2-1, with 7 bases fitting TRBD1. CDR1 is SGHVS, CDR2 FQNEAQ, per germline. After removal of 5 bases from V and 4 bases from J, the junction contained 5 bases not matched to a gene. The CDR3 loop spans 14 amino acids. CDR3 nucleotide sequence: TGTGCCAGCAGCCCCTCGGGACAGTACAATGAGCAGTTCTTC. Its protein is CASSPSGQYNEQFF.

The chain has TRBV2 and TRBJ1-2; TRBD1 aligns across 12 bases. The CDR3 is made up of 17 amino acids. Trimming took 4 bases from V and 5 from J; bases not matched to a gene: 11. Per the germline V gene, CDR1 is SNHLY and CDR2 is FYNNEI. In nucleotides, the CDR3 is TGTGCCAGCAGTGTACGGGACAGGGGGCAGATAGGATATGGCTACACCTTC. Translating it yields CASSVRDRGQIGYGYTF.

The rearrangement joins TRBV11-3 to TRBJ1-1, with 9 bases fitting TRBD1. CDR3 size: 15 residues. Germline V CDR1 and CDR2: SGHNT, YENEEA. The ends lost 5 bases at V and 6 bases at J; junction bases unmatched: 10. CDR3 sequence (DNA): TGTGCCAGCAGCCTTAGGGGGACAGGGAGCCCTGAAGCTTTCTTT. This sequence encodes CASSLRGTGSPEAFF.

The J gene is TRBJ2-5, the V gene TRBV7-8; possible D gene TRBD1, 6 bases. The CDR3 consists of 15 residues. The V end was cut by 5 bases, the J end by 5 bases, with 18 bases between. Germline V gene sequence: CDR1 SGHVS, CDR2 FQNEAQ. CDR3 in amino acids: CASSTDSPSTETQYF. The CDR3, as DNA: TGTGCCAGCAGCACGGACAGTCCCTCTACCGAGACCCAGTACTTC.

This chain connects TRBV6-5 to TRBJ1-5; weak D call: TRBD1 (5 bases). The V end was cut by 4 bases, the J end by 6 bases, with 10 bases between. The CDR3 is 13 amino acids. Germline V gene sequence: CDR1 MNHEY, CDR2 SVGAGI. Here the CDR3 DNA reads TGTGCCAGCAGTTTAGGTAGGGGTCAGCCCCAGCATTTT. It encodes CASSLGRGQPQHF.

This chain links TRBV19 with TRBJ1-4, with no clear D. This CDR3 region has 15 residues. Germline loops: CDR1 LNHDA, CDR2 SQIVND (reference sequence). V lost 5 bases, J lost 4 bases, and 14 bases lay in between. In DNA, the CDR3 is TGTGCCAGTAGTGTCCCGCGAGGGAGTAATGAAAAACTGTTTTTT. This codes for CASSVPRGSNEKLFF. The full variable domain, rest sourced from reference TRBV19 and TRBJ1-4, is DGGITQSPKYLFRKEGQNVTLSCEQNLNHDAMYWYRQDPGQGLRLIYYSQIVNDFQKGDIAEGYSVSREKKESFPLTVTSAQKNPTAFYLCASSVPRGSNEKLFFGSGTQLSVL.

This clone was detected a few times. This chain uses TRBV2 with TRBJ1-5; 7 bases fit TRBD1. Germline V gene data show CDR1 as SNHLY and CDR2 as FYNNEI. After removal of 6 bases from V and 7 bases from J, the junction contained 9 bases not matched to a gene. The CDR3 extends over 14 amino acids. The CDR3 bases are TGTGCCAGCAGGGTGGACAGGACCGGCCAGCCCCAGCATTTT. Translated: CASRVDRTGQPQHF.

The chain has TRBV5-4 and TRBJ2-5; weak D call: TRBD2 (7 bases). V was shortened by 4 bases and J by 5 bases, with 18 bases between the two germline ends. CDR3 length: 15 amino acids. CDR1 is SGHNT, CDR2 YYREEE, per germline (reference sequence). The CDR3 sequence: CASSISRGAGETQYF. The CDR3 DNA follows: TGTGCCAGCAGCATAAGTCGGGGGGCGGGGGAGACCCAGTACTTC.

This clone was detected once. The chain links TRBV27 to TRBJ2-3, with 7 bases matching TRBD2. J gave up 5 bases and V 3 bases, and 17 bases lay outside the gene matches. Germline CDR1 reads MNHEY; CDR2 reads SMNVEV (reference sequence). The CDR3 is 18 residues long. The CDR3 DNA sequence: TGTGCCAGCAGTTTTCAAATGACCCCGGCACTAGCGTTAGATACGCAGTATTTT. Its protein product is CASSFQMTPALALDTQYF.

The chain has TRBV29-1 and TRBJ1-1, with 11 bases that match TRBD1. Germline V lookup: CDR1 SQVTM, CDR2 ANQGSEA. This CDR3 comprises 14 residues. The J segment lost 2 bases and the V segment lost 6 bases, leaving 5 bases of the junction unmatched. The CDR3 sequence: CSVKRTGGNTEAFF. The CDR3 DNA reads TGCAGCGTCAAAAGGACAGGGGGCAACACTGAAGCTTTCTTT.

The chain combines TRBV27 with TRBJ1-2; TRBD1 might be the D (6 bases). Germline CDR1 reads MNHEY; CDR2 reads SMNVEV (reference sequence). The CDR3 has 12 amino acids. The ends were cut back, 4 bases at V and 7 bases at J, with 10 bases in the middle. The CDR3 DNA follows: TGTGCCAGCAGTTCAGGGGTTTCTGGCTACACCTTC. This codes for CASSSGVSGYTF.

This rearrangement joins TRBV28 to TRBJ1-5, with D possibly TRBD1 on 6 matching bases. This CDR3 region has 17 residues. The V end was cut by 2 bases, the J end by 5 bases, with 19 bases between. CDR1 MDHEN and CDR2 SYDVKM come from the germline V gene. For the CDR3, the DNA is TGTGCCAGCAGTTTACTATCAGGGAGGGGGATATATCAGCCCCAGCATTTT. Its translation: CASSLLSGRGIYQPQHF.

V gene TRBV11-2 combines with J gene TRBJ1-2; 10 nucleotides line up with TRBD1. The CDR3 loop spans 14 amino acids. Germline lookup yields CDR1 SGHAT and CDR2 FQNNGV. With V trimmed by 5 bases and J by 3 bases, 3 bases remained unmatched. CDR3 region: CASSRGQGYYGYTF. The DNA of the CDR3 is TGTGCCAGCAGCAGGGGACAGGGGTACTATGGCTACACCTTC. Full variable domain (missing parts from reference TRBV11-2 and TRBJ1-2): EAGVAQSPRYKIIEKRQSVAFWCNPISGHATLYWYQQILGQGPKLLIQFQNNGVVDDSQLPKDRFSAERLKGVDSTLKIQPAKLEDSAVYLCASSRGQGYYGYTFGSGTRLTVV.

The chain links TRBV19 to TRBJ1-5, with TRBD1 identical over 10 bases. The CDR3 is 15 residues long. V shed 4 bases, J shed 5 bases, and the junction held 5 bases outside the gene matches. CDR1 and CDR2 from the germline V gene are LNHDA and SQIVND (reference sequence). The CDR3: CASSRFGQGDQPQHF. The CDR3 DNA follows: TGTGCCAGTAGTAGATTCGGACAGGGGGATCAGCCCCAGCATTTT.

This chain links TRBV6-5 with TRBJ1-2; D is ambiguous. V was cut by 10 bases and J by 4 bases, with 16 bases left in between. Germline CDR1 is MNHEY and CDR2 is SVGAGI. The CDR3 loop spans 13 amino acids. The CDR3, as DNA: TGTGCCACAGCTACCGCGGCCTCCTATGGCTACACCTTC. This encodes CATATAASYGYTF.